This T cell receptor (beta chain) was captured by sequencing in a study of T cell responses to AZD1222 COVID-19 vaccine. As for the study in general: It was second doses at about 4 or about 12 weeks that were pooled. Regarding the study as a whole: With dominance at 160-218 and 743-854, vaccine-associated CD4 TCRs spanned spike. Repertoire sampling happened only post peak T cell response. Spike-specific TCR breadth and depth rose after two AZD1222 doses.

On this clone: The antigen is unknown. Distinct nucleotide sequences in the sample also encode this CDR3.

Trimming shortened V by 0 bases and J by 0 bases, and 8 bases separated the two germline ends. CDR3 length equals 15 residues. Germline V gene sequence: CDR1 ENHRY, CDR2 SYGVKD. TCRdb keeps only in-frame clones here, not all; method: immunoSEQ multiplex PCR. Of 90,000 to 120,000 clones listed, about 86% are singletons. The TCR comes from an adult in good health. The chain carries TRBV10-3 and TRBJ1-1, with D unresolved. The sequences come from peripheral blood, collected on day 0 of AZD1222 vaccination. The DNA of the CDR3 is TGTGCCATCAGTGAGTCTCAGGACTTGAACACTGAAGCTTTCTTT. This translates into CAISESQDLNTEAFF.